The TCR beta chain under discussion was sequenced for a study of blood T cell repertoires in COVID-19. Study-wide background: Samples came from the United States, Italy and Spain, spanning acute and convalescent COVID-19.

Seattle's cohort entered during active infection and was followed longitudinally. Trimming left V 4 bases short and J 4 bases short, with 19 bases between. Looked up from germline, CDR1 is MNHNS and CDR2 is SASEGT. The CDR3 runs 16 residues. Libraries were prepared by immunoSEQ multiplex PCR; TCRdb keeps only in-frame clonotypes and omits some of them. The sample holds approximately 350,000 clones, over 70% seen once. The V gene is TRBV6-1, the J gene TRBJ1-2; the D is unclear. The sequenced sample was peripheral blood. The source is a woman aged 45 to 65 with COVID-19, enrolled during active disease. CDR3 sequence (DNA): TGTGCCAGCAGTGCGCGCCGAGAGGCACGGGGCTATGGCTACACCTTC. Translated: CASSARREARGYGYTF.